The 28 T cell receptor beta chains in this list originate from one sample, sequenced in a study of blood T cell repertoires in COVID-19. Some clones are missing from TCRdb's copy, which holds only in-frame ones; the method was immunoSEQ multiplex PCR. Of 90,000 to 150,000 clones in the sample, roughly 90% were seen once. Sample: peripheral blood. The source of these receptors is a human donor in a cohort sampled during active COVID-19.

The chain recombines TRBV5-1 with TRBJ1-1; perhaps TRBD1 as D (6 bases). Trimming pared 0 bases from V and 0 bases from J, leaving 18 bases between. Per the germline V gene, CDR1 is SGHRS and CDR2 is YFSETQ. The CDR3 length is 18 residues. CDR3 DNA sequence: TGCGCCAGCAGCTTGGGAGGGAGGGGGGCCCCCATGAACACTGAAGCTTTCTTT. Translated: CASSLGGRGAPMNTEAFF.

The chain is built from TRBV7-2 and TRBJ1-1; 12 bases align to TRBD1. After removal of 1 base from V and 11 bases from J, the junction contained 8 bases not matched to a gene. The germline CDR1 and CDR2 sequences are SGHTA and FQGNSA. This CDR3 region has 15 residues. The CDR3 bases are TGTGCCAGCAGCTTAGAGGTGGGACAGGGGGCGAGGGCTTTCTTT. It translates to CASSLEVGQGARAFF.

The gene calls are TRBV5-8 and TRBJ1-1; perhaps TRBD1 as D (5 bases). The CDR3 is 17 amino acids. Germline values: CDR1 SGHTS, CDR2 YDEGEE. Between the trimmed V and J ends, which lost 8 bases and 2 bases, there was a span of 25 bases. CDR3 region: CASPTLPPAGINTEAFF. The CDR3 coding sequence is TGTGCCAGTCCGACCCTACCCCCGGCAGGGATTAACACTGAAGCTTTCTTT. The variable domain in full, completed from reference TRBV5-8 and TRBJ1-1, reads EAGVTQSPTHLIKTRGQQATLRCSPISGHTSVYWYQQALGLGLQFLLWYDEGEERNRGNFPPRFSGRQFPNYSSELNVNALELEDSALYLCASPTLPPAGINTEAFFGQGTRLTVV.

This chain joins TRBV27 and TRBJ1-1, with D unclear. Between the trimmed V and J ends, which lost 0 bases and 5 bases, there was a span of 13 bases. Germline V CDR1 and CDR2: MNHEY, SMNVEV (reference sequence). CDR3 size: 15 residues. Here the CDR3 reads CASSLSERVPTEAFF. As DNA, the CDR3 is TGTGCCAGCAGTTTATCGGAACGGGTACCTACTGAAGCTTTCTTT.

This chain connects TRBV10-1 to TRBJ2-1; TRBD2 matches 12 bases. V lost 2 bases, J lost 6 bases, and 5 bases stayed unmatched. This CDR3 contains 16 residues. Germline CDR1 and CDR2: WNHNN and SYGVQD (reference sequence). CDR3 protein: CASSEVATSGSNEQFF. The CDR3 bases are TGCGCCAGCAGTGAGGTTGCGACTAGCGGGAGCAATGAGCAGTTCTTC.

V gene TRBV7-2 combines with J gene TRBJ1-5, with D possibly matching TRBD1 (6 bases). The CDR3 spans 15 residues. Germline-derived CDR1 and CDR2 are SGHTA and FQGNSA. Trimming removed 1 base from V and 4 bases from J, with 11 bases in between. For the CDR3, the DNA is TGTGCCAGCAGCTTAGGCATCAGGGGTAATCAGCCCCAGCATTTT. Translation gives CASSLGIRGNQPQHF.

About this clone: A junction boundary mismatches the germline segment, possibly from a read error. This sequence joins TRBV24-1 and TRBJ1-2; 7 nucleotides align to TRBD1. The CDR3 has 10 residues. Germline V gene data show CDR1 as KGHDR and CDR2 as SFDVKD. Here the CDR3 DNA reads TGTGCCACCGAAAAGGGGGCAACGGGCTTC. It translates to CATEKGATGF.

The chain is built from TRBV5-1 and TRBJ1-4; TRBD1 might be the D (6 bases). Trimming took off 5 bases at V and 4 bases at J, with 15 bases between the two ends. CDR1 is SGHRS and CDR2 is YFSETQ in the germline V gene. CDR3 length: 15 amino acids. The DNA for the CDR3 is TGCGCCAGCAGTCGGGACACTGGATTTAATGAAAAACTGTTTTTT. It specifies CASSRDTGFNEKLFF.

The gene calls are TRBV12-2 and TRBJ1-5; the DNA was not used to check the table's D call, TRBD1. TRBV12-2 is a recognized pseudogene. This CDR3 has 19 residues. The CDR3 sequence is CASRLKNLRNRGSNQPQHF. In DNA form, the CDR3 reads TGTGCAAGTCGCTTGAAAAACCTCAGGAACAGGGGTAGCAATCAGCCCCAGCATTTT.

The V gene is TRBV7-8, the J gene TRBJ1-1; 8 bases match TRBD1. Germline CDR1 reads SGHVS; CDR2 reads FQNEAQ. This CDR3 has 17 amino acids. Germline trimming cut 1 base from V and 5 bases from J; bases unmatched to any gene: 12. CDR3 nucleotides: TGTGCCAGCAGCTTAGTAGGAGAAAGGACAGGGAAGACTGAAGCTTTCTTT. This encodes CASSLVGERTGKTEAFF.

The chain is built from TRBV9 and TRBJ2-2, with 9 bases identical to TRBD2. This CDR3 is built from 15 residues. The ends lost 6 bases at V and 2 bases at J; junction bases unmatched: 5. Germline V CDR1 and CDR2: SGDLS, YYNGEE. Written as DNA, the CDR3 is TGTGCCAGCAAGAGACTAGCGGAAAACACCGGGGAGCTGTTTTTT. Translation: CASKRLAENTGELFF.

The V call is TRBV27, the J call TRBJ1-5, with D uncertain. The CDR3 is made up of 15 amino acids. Germline lookup yields CDR1 MNHEY and CDR2 SMNVEV (reference sequence). Trimming cost V 3 bases and J 0 bases, with 9 bases left between them. In DNA, the CDR3 is TGTGCCAGCAGTTTCTCAGGTTATAGCAATCAGCCCCAGCATTTT. Amino acids: CASSFSGYSNQPQHF.

The chain carries TRBV14 and TRBJ2-2; 9 bases align to TRBD2. Trimming took 1 base from V and 5 from J; bases not matched to a gene: 5. This CDR3 contains 16 residues. Germline values: CDR1 SGHDN, CDR2 FVKESK. In DNA, the CDR3 is TGTGCCAGCAGCCAAGTTCTAGCGGGAATTACCGGGGAGCTGTTTTTT. It translates to CASSQVLAGITGELFF.

The V call is TRBV9, the J call TRBJ1-1; D gene unclear. There are 13 residues in the CDR3. With 0 bases removed from V and 1 base from J, the gap between germline ends came to 4 bases. The germline V gene has CDR1 SGDLS and CDR2 YYNGEE. This CDR3 is CASSVAGNTEAFF. As DNA, the CDR3 is TGTGCCAGCAGCGTAGCCGGGAACACTGAAGCTTTCTTT.

The V gene is TRBV19, the J gene TRBJ2-5; 9 bases are shared with TRBD1. Trimming took 3 bases from V and 1 from J; bases not matched to a gene: 3. The CDR3 spans 15 residues. The germline CDR1 and CDR2 sequences are LNHDA and SQIVND (reference sequence). The CDR3 DNA reads as TGTGCCAGTAGTATTCGACAGGGGGGCCAAGAGACCCAGTACTTC. The encoded protein is CASSIRQGGQETQYF. The whole variable domain, remainder taken from reference TRBV19 and TRBJ2-5, is DGGITQSPKYLFRKEGQNVTLSCEQNLNHDAMYWYRQDPGQGLRLIYYSQIVNDFQKGDIAEGYSVSREKKESFPLTVTSAQKNPTAFYLCASSIRQGGQETQYFGPGTRLLVL.

The CDR3 region is CASSTSPGTSGGSTDTQYF. Written as DNA, the CDR3 is TGTGCCAGCAGTACGAGTCCCGGGACTAGCGGGGGGAGCACAGATACGCAGTATTTT. The chain combines TRBV6-2 or TRBV6-3 with TRBJ2-3; 15 bases map to TRBD2. The germline V gene has CDR1 MNHEY and CDR2 SVGEGT. After removal of 5 bases from V and 0 bases from J, the junction contained 9 bases not matched to a gene. CDR3 length: 19 residues.

The CDR3 here is CASEPPFGGAYGNQPQHF. The CDR3 bases are TGTGCCAGCGAGCCTCCCTTTGGGGGGGCTTACGGCAATCAGCCCCAGCATTTT. This sequence joins TRBV19 and TRBJ1-5; perhaps TRBD1 as D (6 bases). This CDR3 has 18 amino acids. V shed 9 bases and J shed 2 bases, with 26 bases lying between them. Germline values: CDR1 LNHDA, CDR2 SQIVND (reference sequence).

The V and J genes are TRBV7-9 and TRBJ2-2, with 8 bases matching TRBD2. This CDR3 comprises 16 residues. Trimming took 10 bases from V and 2 from J; bases not matched to a gene: 12. The germline gives CDR1 SEHNR, CDR2 FQNEAQ (reference sequence). CDR3 amino acids: CAKTPTSGLNTGELFF. Written as DNA, the CDR3 is TGTGCCAAAACACCCACTAGCGGACTAAACACCGGGGAGCTGTTTTTT.

This chain links TRBV28 with TRBJ2-5; D is possibly TRBD1 (7 bases). CDR1 and CDR2 from the germline V gene are MDHEN and SYDVKM. V was pared by 2 bases and J by 3 bases, with 19 bases between. The CDR3 extends over 17 amino acids. CDR3 sequence reads: CASSLRGRGRREETQYF. The CDR3 bases are TGTGCCAGCAGTTTAAGGGGCAGGGGGAGGCGGGAAGAGACCCAGTACTTC.

This clone showed up just once. The chain uses TRBV14 and TRBJ2-3, with D tentatively TRBD1 (6 bases). The CDR3 is 16 amino acids. V was shortened by 4 bases and J by 3 bases, with 17 bases between the two germline ends. Germline V CDR1 and CDR2: SGHDN, FVKESK. Here the CDR3 reads CASSRIRGGTTDTQYF. The CDR3 nucleotides read TGTGCCAGCAGCCGTATCCGAGGGGGAACTACAGATACGCAGTATTTT.

The CDR3 here is CASSPRGGESEQYF. DNA of the CDR3: TGTGCCAGCTCACCACGGGGGGGTGAGTCCGAGCAGTACTTC. The V call is TRBV18, the J call TRBJ2-7, with 7 nucleotides matching TRBD2. The ends lost 1 base at V and 6 bases at J; junction bases unmatched: 6. The CDR3 has 14 residues. In germline, CDR1 is KGHSH, CDR2 LQKENI.

The CDR3 DNA reads TGCGCCAGCAGCTTCAGGGGCTACGAGCAGTACTTC. Protein sequence: CASSFRGYEQYF. The V and J genes are TRBV5-1 and TRBJ2-7; D is possibly TRBD1 (6 bases). The V and J ends lost 2 bases and 3 bases respectively, with 6 bases between them. Germline V gives CDR1 SGHRS, CDR2 YFSETQ. The CDR3 is 12 amino acids.

The chain couples TRBV5-5 to TRBJ1-6; 9 bases map to TRBD1. V lost 4 bases, J lost 6 bases, and 8 bases stayed unmatched. This CDR3 has 16 amino acids. CDR1 and CDR2 from the germline V gene are SGHKS and YYEKEE (reference sequence). This CDR3 reads CASSPQQGARNSPLHF. Here the CDR3 DNA reads TGTGCCAGCAGCCCTCAACAGGGGGCCCGTAATTCACCCCTCCACTTT.

This chain joins TRBV18 and TRBJ1-1; 9 bases match TRBD1. In germline, CDR1 is KGHSH, CDR2 LQKENI. V was pared by 0 bases and J by 6 bases, with 17 bases of the junction left unmatched. This CDR3 has 19 residues. The DNA for the CDR3 is TGTGCCAGCTCACCACCGAGGCGGAGGACAGGGGTATTTTTGGCTGAAGCTTTCTTT. Protein: CASSPPRRRTGVFLAEAFF.

The rearrangement uses TRBV5-6 and TRBJ2-6, with D perhaps matching TRBD2 (6 bases). Per the germline V gene, CDR1 is SGHDT and CDR2 is YYEEEE. Trimming stripped 0 bases from V and 2 bases from J, with 6 bases between. The CDR3 contains 15 residues. In DNA form, the CDR3 reads TGTGCCAGCAGCTTGGCGGGGGCTGGGGCCAACGTCCTGACTTTC. It yields the protein CASSLAGAGANVLTF.

The chain recombines TRBV12-3 or TRBV12-4 with TRBJ2-3, with a possible D match to TRBD2 (5 bases). V was shortened by 6 bases and J by 8 bases, with 12 bases between the two germline ends. The CDR3 loop spans 12 amino acids. The chain's CDR3 is CASSPERSTQYF. The CDR3 bases are TGTGCCAGCAGCCCCGAGCGGAGTACGCAGTATTTT.

The CDR3 sequence: CASSYTRPRHNSPLHF. CDR3 DNA sequence: TGTGCCAGCAGTTACACCCGTCCGCGCCATAATTCACCCCTCCACTTT. The chain is built from TRBV6-5 and TRBJ1-6, with unresolved D. The CDR3 extends over 16 amino acids. V was shortened by 2 bases and J by 5 bases, with 13 bases between the two germline ends. Germline V gene sequence: CDR1 MNHEY, CDR2 SVGAGI.

This chain links TRBV7-6 with TRBJ2-2; 7 bases map to TRBD2. V was pared by 5 bases and J by 4 bases, with 4 bases of the junction left unmatched. This CDR3 is built from 14 residues. Germline V gives CDR1 SGHVS, CDR2 FNYEAQ. CDR3 protein: CASSPGRGTGELFF. DNA of the CDR3: TGTGCCAGCAGCCCTGGGAGGGGCACCGGGGAGCTGTTTTTT.